This TCR beta chain was found in a study of post-analysis software for immune sequencing data. Study-level findings and limits: In patients, roughly 5 TRBV segments were more frequent than in controls, with TRBV5-6, TRBV5-1 and TRBV20-1 among them. F measure showed strong co-clustering of same-batch samples.

Carried by the TCR beta cDNA libraries were unique molecular identifiers. There were roughly 0.95 to 10 million T cells, and some 500,000 cDNA molecules came from them. TCRdb reanalysed the PCR reads using MiXCR and keeps one entry per CDR3 protein. Of about 820,000 distinct CDR3 sequences listed, roughly 50% are singletons. About this clonotype: Its target is not known.

The CDR3 spans 13 residues. V lost 2 bases to trimming and J lost 7 bases, with 9 bases between them. V and J are TRBV12-3 or TRBV12-4 and TRBJ2-4; D not resolved. The sample comprised blood. This clonotype was sampled from a girl aged 10 to 17 with multiple sclerosis. CDR3 sequence (DNA): TGTGCCAGCAGTTTAACTAAGGATAACATTCAGTACTTC. As protein: CASSLTKDNIQYF.